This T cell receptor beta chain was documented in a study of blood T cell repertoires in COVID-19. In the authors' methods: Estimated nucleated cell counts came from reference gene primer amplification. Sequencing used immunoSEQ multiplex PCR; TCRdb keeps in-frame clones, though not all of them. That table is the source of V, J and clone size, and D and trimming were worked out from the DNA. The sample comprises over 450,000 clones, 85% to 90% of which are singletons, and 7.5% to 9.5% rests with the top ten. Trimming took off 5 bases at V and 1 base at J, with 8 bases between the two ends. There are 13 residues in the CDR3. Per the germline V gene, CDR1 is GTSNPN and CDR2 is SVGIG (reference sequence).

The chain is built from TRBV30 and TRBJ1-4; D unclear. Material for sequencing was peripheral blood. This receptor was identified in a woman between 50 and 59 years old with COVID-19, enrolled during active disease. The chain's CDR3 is CAWQEGTNEKLFF. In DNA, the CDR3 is TGTGCCTGGCAGGAAGGAACTAATGAAAAACTGTTTTTT.